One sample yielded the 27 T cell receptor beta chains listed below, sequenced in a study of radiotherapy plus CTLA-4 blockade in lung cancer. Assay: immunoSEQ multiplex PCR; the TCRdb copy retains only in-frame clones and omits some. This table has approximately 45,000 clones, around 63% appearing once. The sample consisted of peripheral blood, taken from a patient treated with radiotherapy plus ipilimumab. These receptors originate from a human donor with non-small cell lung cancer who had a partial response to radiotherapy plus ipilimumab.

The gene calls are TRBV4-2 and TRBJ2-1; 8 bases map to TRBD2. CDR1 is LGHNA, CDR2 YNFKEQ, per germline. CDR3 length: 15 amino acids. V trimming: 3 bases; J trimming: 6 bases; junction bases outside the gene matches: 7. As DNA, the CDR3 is TGTGCCAGCAGCCACCCGGGACTAGGTCCCAATGAGCAGTTCTTC. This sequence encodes CASSHPGLGPNEQFF.

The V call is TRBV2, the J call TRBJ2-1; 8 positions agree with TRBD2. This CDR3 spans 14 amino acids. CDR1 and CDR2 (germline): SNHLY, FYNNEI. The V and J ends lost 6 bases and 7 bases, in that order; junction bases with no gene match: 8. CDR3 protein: CASSRDGGANEQFF. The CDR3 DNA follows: TGTGCCAGCAGCCGGGACGGGGGGGCGAATGAGCAGTTCTTC. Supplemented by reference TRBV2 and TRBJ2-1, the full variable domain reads EPEVTQTPSHQVTQMGQEVILRCVPISNHLYFYWYRQILGQKVEFLVSFYNNEISEKSEIFDDQFSVERPDGSNFTLKIRSTKLEDSAMYFCASSRDGGANEQFFGPGTRLTVL.

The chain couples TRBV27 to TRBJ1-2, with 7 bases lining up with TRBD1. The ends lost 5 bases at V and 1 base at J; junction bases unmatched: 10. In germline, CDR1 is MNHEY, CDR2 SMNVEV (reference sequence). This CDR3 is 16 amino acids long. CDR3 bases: TGTGCCAGCAGTCCACAGTCCGGGACAGTTAACTATGGCTACACCTTC. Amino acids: CASSPQSGTVNYGYTF.

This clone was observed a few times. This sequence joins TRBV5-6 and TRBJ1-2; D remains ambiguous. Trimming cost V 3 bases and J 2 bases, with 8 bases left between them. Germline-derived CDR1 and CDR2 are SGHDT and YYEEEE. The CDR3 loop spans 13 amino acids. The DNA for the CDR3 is TGTGCCAGCAGCTCCAGGTCCAACTATGGCTACACCTTC. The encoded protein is CASSSRSNYGYTF.

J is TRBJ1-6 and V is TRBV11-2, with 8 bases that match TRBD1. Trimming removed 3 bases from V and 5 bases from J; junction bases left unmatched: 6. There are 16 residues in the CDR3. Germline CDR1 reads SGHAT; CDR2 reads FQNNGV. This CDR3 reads CASSFGQGVDNSPLHF. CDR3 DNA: TGTGCCAGCAGCTTCGGACAGGGAGTCGATAATTCACCCCTCCACTTT.

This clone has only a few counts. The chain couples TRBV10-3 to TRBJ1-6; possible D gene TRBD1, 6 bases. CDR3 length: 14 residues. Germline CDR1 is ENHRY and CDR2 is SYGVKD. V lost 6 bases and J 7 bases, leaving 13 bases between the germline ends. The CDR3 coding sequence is TGTGCCATCAGGGACAGCCCGATCAATTCACCCCTCCACTTT. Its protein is CAIRDSPINSPLHF.

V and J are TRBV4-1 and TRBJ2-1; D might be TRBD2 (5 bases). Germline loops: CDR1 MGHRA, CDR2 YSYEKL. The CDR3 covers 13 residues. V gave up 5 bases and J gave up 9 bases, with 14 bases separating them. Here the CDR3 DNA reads TGCGCCAGCAGCGAGGGTTTTTTGGGTGAGCAGTTCTTC. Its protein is CASSEGFLGEQFF.

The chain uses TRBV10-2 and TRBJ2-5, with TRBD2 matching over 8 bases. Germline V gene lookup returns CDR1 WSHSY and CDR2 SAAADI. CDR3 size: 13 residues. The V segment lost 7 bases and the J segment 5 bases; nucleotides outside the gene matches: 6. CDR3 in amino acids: CASTDGRAETQYF. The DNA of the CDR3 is TGCGCCAGCACAGACGGGAGGGCCGAGACCCAGTACTTC.

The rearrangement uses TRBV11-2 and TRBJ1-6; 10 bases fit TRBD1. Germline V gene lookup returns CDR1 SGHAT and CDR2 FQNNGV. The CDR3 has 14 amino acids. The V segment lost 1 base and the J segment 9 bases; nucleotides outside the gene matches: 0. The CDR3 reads CASSLGTGGSPLHF. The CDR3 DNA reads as TGTGCCAGCAGCTTAGGGACAGGGGGTTCACCCCTCCACTTT.

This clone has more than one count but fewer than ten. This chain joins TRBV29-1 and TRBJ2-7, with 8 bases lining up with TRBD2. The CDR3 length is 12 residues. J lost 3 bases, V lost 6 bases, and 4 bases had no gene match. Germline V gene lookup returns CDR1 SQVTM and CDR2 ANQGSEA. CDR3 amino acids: CSVGRGRYEQYF. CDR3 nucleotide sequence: TGCAGCGTCGGGAGGGGTCGCTACGAGCAGTACTTC.

In DNA form, the CDR3 reads TGTGCCAGCAGCATTGACAGGTTATTCACCGGGGAGCTGTTTTTT. It specifies CASSIDRLFTGELFF. This chain joins TRBV5-6 and TRBJ2-2; TRBD1 might be the D (6 bases). The CDR3 is 15 residues long. V lost 4 bases and J lost 4, with 14 bases in between. CDR1 and CDR2 from the germline V gene are SGHDT and YYEEEE.

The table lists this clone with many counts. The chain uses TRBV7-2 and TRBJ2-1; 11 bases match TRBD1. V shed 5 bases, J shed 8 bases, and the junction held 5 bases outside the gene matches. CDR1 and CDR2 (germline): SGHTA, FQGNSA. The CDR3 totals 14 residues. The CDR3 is CASSQGQGADEQFF. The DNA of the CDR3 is TGTGCCAGCAGCCAAGGACAGGGGGCCGATGAGCAGTTCTTC.

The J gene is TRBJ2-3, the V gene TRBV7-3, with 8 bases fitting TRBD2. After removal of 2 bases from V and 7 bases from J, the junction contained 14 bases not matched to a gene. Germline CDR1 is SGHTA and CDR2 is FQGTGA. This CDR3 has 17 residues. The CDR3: CASSLYPQRGPGNTQYF. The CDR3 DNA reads TGTGCCAGCAGCTTATACCCCCAGCGGGGGCCCGGAAATACGCAGTATTTT.

The CDR3 spells CASGKGRAQREETQYF. The DNA of the CDR3 is TGCGCCAGCGGGAAGGGGAGGGCCCAGCGGGAAGAGACCCAGTACTTC. The J gene is TRBJ2-5, the V gene TRBV5-1; 7 positions agree with TRBD2. The germline V gene has CDR1 SGHRS and CDR2 YFSETQ. Germline trimming cut 7 bases from V and 3 bases from J; bases unmatched to any gene: 15. This CDR3 region has 16 residues.

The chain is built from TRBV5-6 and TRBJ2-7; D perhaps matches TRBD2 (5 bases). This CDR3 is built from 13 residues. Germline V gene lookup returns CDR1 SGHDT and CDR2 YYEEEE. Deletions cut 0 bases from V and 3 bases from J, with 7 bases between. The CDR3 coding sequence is TGTGCCAGCAGCTTGGTCGGAGGCTACGAGCAGTACTTC. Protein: CASSLVGGYEQYF.

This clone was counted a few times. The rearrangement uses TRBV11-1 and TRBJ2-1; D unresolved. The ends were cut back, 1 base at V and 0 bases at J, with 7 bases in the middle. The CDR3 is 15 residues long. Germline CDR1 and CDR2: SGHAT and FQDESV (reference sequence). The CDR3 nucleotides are TGTGCCAGCAGCTTAGTACACAGCTCCTACAATGAGCAGTTCTTC. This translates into CASSLVHSSYNEQFF.

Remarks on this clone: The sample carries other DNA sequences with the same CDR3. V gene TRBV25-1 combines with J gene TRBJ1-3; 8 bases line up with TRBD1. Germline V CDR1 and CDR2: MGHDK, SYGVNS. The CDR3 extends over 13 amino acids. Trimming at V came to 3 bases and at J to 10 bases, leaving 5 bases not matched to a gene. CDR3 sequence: CASSDRTGITIYF. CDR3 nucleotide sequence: TGTGCCAGCAGTGACCGGACAGGGATTACCATATATTTT.

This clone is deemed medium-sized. The CDR3 region is CASSTGLAGFYEQYF. In nucleotides, the CDR3 is TGTGCCAGCAGCACAGGACTAGCGGGGTTCTACGAGCAGTACTTC. The chain joins TRBV5-6 to TRBJ2-7, with 12 bases lining up with TRBD2. With 4 bases clipped from V and 3 bases from J, the junction kept 5 bases outside the gene matches. This CDR3 spans 15 amino acids. Germline V gene sequence: CDR1 SGHDT, CDR2 YYEEEE.

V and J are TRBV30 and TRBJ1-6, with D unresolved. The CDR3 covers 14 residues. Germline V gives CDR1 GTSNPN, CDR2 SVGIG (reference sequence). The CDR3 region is CARMESGYNSPLHF. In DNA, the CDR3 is TGTGCTCGCATGGAGAGTGGGTATAATTCACCCCTCCACTTT.

The CDR3 loop is CASSSPPTEYYGYTF. CDR3 nucleotides: TGTGCCAGCAGCTCCCCTCCGACAGAGTACTATGGCTACACCTTC. This rearrangement joins TRBV5-8 to TRBJ1-2; possibly TRBD1 for D (5 bases). This CDR3 is built from 15 residues. The germline V gene has CDR1 SGHTS and CDR2 YDEGEE. V was shortened by 3 bases and J by 3 bases, with 15 bases between the two germline ends.

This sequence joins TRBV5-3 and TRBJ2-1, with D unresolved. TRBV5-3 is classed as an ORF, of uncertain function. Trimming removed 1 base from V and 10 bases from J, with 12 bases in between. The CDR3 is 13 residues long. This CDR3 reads CARSLSAFGEQFF. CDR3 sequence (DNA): TGTGCCAGAAGCTTGTCTGCTTTCGGGGAGCAGTTCTTC.

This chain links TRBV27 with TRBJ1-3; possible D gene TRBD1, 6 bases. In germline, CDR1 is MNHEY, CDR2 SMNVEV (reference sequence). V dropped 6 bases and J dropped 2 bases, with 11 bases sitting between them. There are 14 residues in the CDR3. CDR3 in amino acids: CASRPGVAGNTIYF. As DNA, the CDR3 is TGTGCCAGCAGACCAGGGGTAGCTGGAAACACCATATATTTT.

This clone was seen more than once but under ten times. The CDR3 DNA reads TGTGCCAGCAGCCTAAGGGAGACTGAAGCTTTCTTT. Its protein product is CASSLRETEAFF. V and J are TRBV7-2 and TRBJ1-1, with D uncertain. V lost 5 bases and J 5 bases, leaving 9 bases between the germline ends. This CDR3 is built from 12 residues. CDR1 SGHTA and CDR2 FQGNSA come from the germline V gene.

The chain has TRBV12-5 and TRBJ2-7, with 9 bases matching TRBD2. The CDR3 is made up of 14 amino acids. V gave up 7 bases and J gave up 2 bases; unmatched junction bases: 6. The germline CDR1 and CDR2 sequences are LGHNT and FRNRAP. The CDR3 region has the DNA TGTGCTAGTGATGGGACTAGCAAAACCTACGAGCAGTACTTC. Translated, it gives CASDGTSKTYEQYF.

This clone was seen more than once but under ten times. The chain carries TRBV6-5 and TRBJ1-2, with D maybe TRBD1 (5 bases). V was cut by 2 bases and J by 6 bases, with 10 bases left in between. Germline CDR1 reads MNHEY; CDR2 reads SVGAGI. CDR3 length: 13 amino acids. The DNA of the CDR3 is TGTGCCAGCAGTTACCAGGGATACGATGGCTACACCTTC. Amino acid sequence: CASSYQGYDGYTF.

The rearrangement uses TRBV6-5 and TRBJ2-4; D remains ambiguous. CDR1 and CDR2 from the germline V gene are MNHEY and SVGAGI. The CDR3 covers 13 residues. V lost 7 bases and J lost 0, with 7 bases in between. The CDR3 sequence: CASKELAKNIQYF. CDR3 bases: TGTGCCAGCAAAGAACTAGCCAAAAACATTCAGTACTTC.

This CDR3 is CASSEEANEKLFF. In nucleotides, the CDR3 is TGTGCCAGCAGCGAGGAAGCTAATGAAAAACTGTTTTTT. The V gene is TRBV7-2, the J gene TRBJ1-4; no definite D call. V gave up 5 bases and J gave up 3 bases, with 7 bases separating them. This CDR3 is built from 13 residues. Germline loops: CDR1 SGHTA, CDR2 FQGNSA.